The 9 T cell receptor beta chains presented below share a single source sample, sequenced in a study of response to subunit inactivated influenza vaccine. A single record per CDR3 protein comes from TCRdb applying MiXCR to the RT-PCR reads. The sample lists roughly 460,000 distinct CDR3 sequences, 9.5% to 12% occurring once. The sample was PBMCs from blood, taken 35 to 45 days after vaccination. The receptor set was obtained from a man in his fifties who received an inactivated influenza vaccine.

This clonotype has only a few counts. The chain is built from TRBV10-3 and TRBJ2-7; D perhaps matches TRBD1 (5 bases). The CDR3 extends over 13 amino acids. Germline-derived CDR1 and CDR2 are ENHRY and SYGVKD. V lost 3 bases and J 3 bases, leaving 9 bases between the germline ends. The CDR3 loop reads CAISDDSNYEQYF. For the CDR3, the DNA is TGTGCCATCAGTGACGACAGCAACTACGAGCAGTACTTC.

The rearrangement links TRBV7-6 to TRBJ2-2, with TRBD1 identical over 7 bases. This CDR3 has 16 residues. The V and J ends lost 1 base and 2 bases, in that order; junction bases with no gene match: 4. Germline V gene lookup returns CDR1 SGHVS and CDR2 FNYEAQ. The CDR3 reads CASSLDTGVNTGELFF. CDR3 coding DNA: TGTGCCAGCAGCTTAGATACAGGGGTTAACACCGGGGAGCTGTTTTTT. Based on the CDR3 plus reference TRBV7-6 and TRBJ2-2, the full variable domain is GAGVSQSPRYKVTKRGQDVALRCDPISGHVSLYWYRQALGQGPEFLTYFNYEAQQDKSGLPNDRFSAERPEGSISTLTIQRTEQRDSAMYRCASSLDTGVNTGELFFGEGSRLTVL.

This clonotype occurred many times. The chain joins TRBV7-9 to TRBJ2-3; D is unresolved. Trimming took off 2 bases at V and 9 bases at J, with 18 bases between the two ends. CDR1 and CDR2 (germline): SEHNR, FQNEAQ (reference sequence). This CDR3 is 15 amino acids long. The CDR3 region is CASSLPFRLGSTQYF. For the CDR3, the DNA is TGTGCCAGCAGCTTACCCTTTCGACTTGGCTCAACGCAGTATTTT.

This clonotype was observed a few times. The chain has TRBV10-3 and TRBJ1-5; no clear D. Germline V lookup: CDR1 ENHRY, CDR2 SYGVKD. V lost 2 bases to trimming and J lost 2 bases, with 4 bases between them. The CDR3 spans 13 residues. The CDR3 is CAISEGGNQPQHF. The DNA for the CDR3 is TGTGCCATCAGTGAGGGGGGCAATCAGCCCCAGCATTTT.

Notes on this clonotype: Given a much more abundant clone one base away, this may be a read error. The chain has TRBV7-2 and TRBJ2-5; tentative D call: TRBD1 (6 bases). V gave up 5 bases and J gave up 0 bases, with 13 bases separating them. The CDR3 consists of 15 residues. The germline CDR1 and CDR2 sequences are SGHTA and FQGNSA. CDR3 amino acids: CASSTGQQYQETQYF. The DNA of the CDR3 is TGTGCCAGCAGCACCGGACAGCAGTACCAAGAGACCCAGTACTTC.

This clonotype came up a few times. The chain couples TRBV5-1 to TRBJ2-1; a weak D match, TRBD2 (5 bases). Trimming took off 4 bases at V and 1 base at J, with 12 bases between the two ends. CDR3 size: 15 residues. Germline V gene data show CDR1 as SGHRS and CDR2 as YFSETQ. CDR3 sequence reads: CASSRAGESYNEQFF. The CDR3 DNA reads as TGCGCCAGCAGCCGCGCCGGGGAATCCTACAATGAGCAGTTCTTC.

V gene TRBV29-1 combines with J gene TRBJ2-2; no clear D. The CDR3 length is 14 residues. Germline values: CDR1 SQVTM, CDR2 ANQGSEA. Trimming took 2 bases from V and 0 from J, leaving 7 bases between them. Written as DNA, the CDR3 is TGCAGCGTTGAATCGGTTTCGAACACCGGGGAGCTGTTTTTT. It yields the protein CSVESVSNTGELFF.

This clonotype was detected only a few times. V and J are TRBV6-1 and TRBJ1-5; D not resolved. The CDR3 has 14 amino acids. V lost 6 bases to trimming and J lost 0 bases, with 9 bases between them. Germline CDR1 and CDR2: MNHNS and SASEGT. In DNA form, the CDR3 reads TGTGCCAGCAGCCAAGACACTAGCAATCAGCCCCAGCATTTT. The encoded protein is CASSQDTSNQPQHF.

The chain has TRBV5-1 and TRBJ2-7; 8 nucleotides align to TRBD1. V shed 4 bases and J 4 bases; nucleotides not matched to a gene: 13. Germline assignment: CDR1 SGHRS and CDR2 YFSETQ. The CDR3 extends over 16 amino acids. Here the CDR3 reads CASSPGGQGALYEQYF. CDR3 bases: TGCGCCAGCAGCCCTGGGGGGCAGGGGGCGTTATACGAGCAGTACTTC.